The sequence of this T cell receptor (beta chain) was determined in a study of read filtering for tumor transcriptome and immune sequencing. Study overall: Patients were about 18 male and roughly 15 female, mean age roughly 70 years, range 47 to 80.

Molecular barcoded adaptors covering alpha/delta and beta/gamma chains were used on roughly 370 ng RNA. TCRdb re-called the reads through MiXCR, storing one row per CDR3 protein. The sample shows 75,000 to 90,000 distinct CDR3 sequences, about 12% of them seen only once. CDR3 size: 15 residues. V was cut by 1 base and J by 4 bases, with 13 bases left in between. CDR1 is SGHRS, CDR2 YFSETQ, per germline. This clonotype has ten or more counts. Its antigen remains unidentified. Notes on the study in general: RNA-seq captured clonotypes less deeply and reliably than IR-seq. The sorted CD138-negative fraction was a mixed bone marrow immune population, not purified T cells.

V and J are TRBV5-1 and TRBJ2-3; tentative D call: TRBD2 (6 bases). Material for sequencing was a population of CD138-negative cells sorted from bone marrow. The clonotype originates from a donor at least 40 years old with multiple myeloma. CDR3 residues: CASSLLAGLADTQYF. CDR3 DNA sequence: TGCGCCAGCAGCTTGCTTGCGGGACTGGCAGATACGCAGTATTTT.